This T cell receptor beta chain originates from a study of naive and memory T cell subsets. Germline CDR1 and CDR2: SGHDT and YYEEEE. This CDR3 is 12 amino acids long. Trimming stripped 3 bases from V and 4 bases from J, with 8 bases between. The SP2 primer and nested alpha and beta constant region primers amplified ligated cDNA in four rounds. TCRdb re-derived calls from the 5' RACE reads in MiXCR, one entry per CDR3 protein. The sample has roughly 48,000 distinct CDR3 sequences; about 4.8% are singletons. The library had UMIs added by 3' ligation of an oligonucleotide to TCR cDNA. Whole blood, 2.5 ml, came from adult healthy volunteers. Unsorted total RNA, about 1 to 1000 ng, was DNase treated before reverse transcription. This clonotype was recorded many times. The antigen remains unidentified. Study observations and caveats: The RNA method is potentially sensitive to activation and differentiation changes.

The receptor comes from a female donor in good health. The rearrangement uses TRBV5-6 and TRBJ2-7; the D is unclear. The CDR3 sequence: CASSSPEYEQYF. The CDR3, as DNA: TGTGCCAGCAGCTCTCCAGAATACGAGCAGTACTTC.